The 5 T cell receptor beta chains below were found in one sample sequenced in a study of blood T cell repertoires in COVID-19 (dated by TCRdb to 2020 to 2021). Library preparation used the immunoSEQ multiplex PCR assay. Imported from immuneACCESS, the table was reduced by TCRdb to in-frame sequences with V and J called. These copies leave out some clones; in studies compared against another copy, an unresolved V gene accounts for under half, and the cause of the remainder is not known. Present in this sample are under 95,000 clones, 87% of which were seen just once. The top ten clonotypes cover approximately 8% of the sample. The sample was peripheral blood. The receptors here all came from a human donor with acute or convalescent COVID-19. The donor label of this sample is uncertain.

This chain uses TRBV30 with TRBJ1-1; D gene unclear. Germline CDR1 is GTSNPN and CDR2 is SVGIG (reference sequence). V was clipped by 3 bases and J by 1 base, with 9 bases between them. The CDR3 runs 13 residues. The CDR3, as DNA: TGTGCCTGGAGGGTTTACTCGAACACTGAAGCTTTCTTT. Protein: CAWRVYSNTEAFF.

This rearrangement joins TRBV19 to TRBJ2-7; 7 bases map to TRBD1. Per the germline V gene, CDR1 is LNHDA and CDR2 is SQIVND (reference sequence). The CDR3 contains 14 residues. V shed 3 bases, J shed 1 base, and the junction held 3 bases outside the gene matches. The DNA of the CDR3 is TGTGCCAGTAGTATCTCGACAGGGTCCTACGAGCAGTACTTC. Its translation: CASSISTGSYEQYF.

The chain carries TRBV6-5 and TRBJ1-1, with D possibly TRBD1 on 6 matching bases. V was clipped by 7 bases and J by 4 bases, with 16 bases between them. Per the germline V gene, CDR1 is MNHEY and CDR2 is SVGAGI. CDR3 size: 14 residues. The CDR3 nucleotides are TGTGCCAGCACCCTTGGGGGGGGCCCCACTGAAGCTTTCTTT. The encoded protein is CASTLGGGPTEAFF.

CDR3: CASSQQGAGNTIYF. The CDR3, as DNA: TGTGCCAGCAGTCAACAGGGGGCTGGAAACACCATATATTTT. The chain employs TRBV27 and TRBJ1-3; 8 positions match TRBD1. Germline V CDR1 and CDR2: MNHEY, SMNVEV (reference sequence). This CDR3 spans 14 amino acids. The V gene end was trimmed by 5 bases and the J gene end by 2 bases; junction bases not matched to a gene: 2.

The chain uses TRBV28 and TRBJ1-4, with 10 nucleotides matching TRBD1. Trimming at V came to 11 bases and at J to 11 bases, leaving 5 bases not matched to a gene. The germline gives CDR1 MDHEN, CDR2 SYDVKM. This CDR3 contains 11 residues. CDR3 nucleotide sequence: TGTGCCGTCGGGACAGGGGTCAAACTGTTTTTT. Encoded protein: CAVGTGVKLFF.